Sequencing of this T cell receptor beta chain was carried out in a study of shared clonotypes between healthy human individuals. General study results and limits: Investigators collected only blood, and repertoires in tissues likely differ.

About this clone: What it recognizes is unknown.

Germline CDR1 reads LNHDA; CDR2 reads SQIVND (reference sequence). The V gene lost 6 bases and the J gene lost 4 bases, with 15 bases spanning the gap. This CDR3 has 14 amino acids. Produced via immunoSEQ multiplex PCR; TCRdb's table is partial and in-frame only. The table includes about 2 million clones, less than 95% detected once. Naive CD8 cells, CD45RO-negative and positively selected for CCR7, excluded terminally differentiated effector memory CD45RA+ cells. The sequenced sample was naive CD8+ T cells sorted from blood. The rearrangement uses TRBV19 and TRBJ1-2; tentatively, D is TRBD1 (5 bases). This sequence originates from a man between 18 and 29 years old in good health. CDR3 residues: CASSDDGGFYGYTF. CDR3 nucleotides: TGTGCCAGTAGCGACGACGGGGGTTTCTATGGCTACACCTTC.